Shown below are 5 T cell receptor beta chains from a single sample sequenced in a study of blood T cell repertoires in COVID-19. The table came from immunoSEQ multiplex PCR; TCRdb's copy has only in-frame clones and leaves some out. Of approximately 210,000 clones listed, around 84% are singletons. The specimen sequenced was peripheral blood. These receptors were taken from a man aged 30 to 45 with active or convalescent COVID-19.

The CDR3 DNA sequence: TGTGCCTGTTCACCCCGGCGGACTGGAAACACCATATATTTT. It translates to CACSPRRTGNTIYF. This chain joins TRBV6-5 and TRBJ1-3, with no clear D. The CDR3 has 14 amino acids. Trimming took off 11 bases at V and 2 bases at J, with 16 bases between the two ends. CDR1 is MNHEY, CDR2 SVGAGI, per germline.

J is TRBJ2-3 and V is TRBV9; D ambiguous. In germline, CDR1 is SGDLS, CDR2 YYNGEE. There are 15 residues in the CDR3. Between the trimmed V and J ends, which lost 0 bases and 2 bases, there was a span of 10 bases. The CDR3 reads CASSVAPRDTDTQYF. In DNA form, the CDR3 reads TGTGCCAGCAGCGTAGCTCCAAGAGACACAGATACGCAGTATTTT.

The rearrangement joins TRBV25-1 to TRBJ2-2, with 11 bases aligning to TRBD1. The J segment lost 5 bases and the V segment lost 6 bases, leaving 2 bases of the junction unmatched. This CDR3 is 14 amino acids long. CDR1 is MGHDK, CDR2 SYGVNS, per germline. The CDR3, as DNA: TGTGCCAGCAGAGGACAGGGGGCTACCGGGGAGCTGTTTTTT. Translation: CASRGQGATGELFF.

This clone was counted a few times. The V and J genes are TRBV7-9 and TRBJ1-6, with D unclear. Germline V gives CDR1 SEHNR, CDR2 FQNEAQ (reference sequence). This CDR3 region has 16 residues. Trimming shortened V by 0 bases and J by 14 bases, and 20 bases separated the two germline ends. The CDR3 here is CASSLAPHPGVIALHF. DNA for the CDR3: TGTGCCAGCAGCTTAGCCCCTCATCCCGGTGTTATAGCCCTCCACTTT.

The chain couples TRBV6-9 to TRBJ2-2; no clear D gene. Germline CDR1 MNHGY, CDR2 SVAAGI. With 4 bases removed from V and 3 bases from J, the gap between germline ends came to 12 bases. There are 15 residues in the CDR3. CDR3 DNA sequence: TGTGCCAGCAGTTCGCCTAGTAAGGACACCGGGGAGCTGTTTTTT. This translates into CASSSPSKDTGELFF.